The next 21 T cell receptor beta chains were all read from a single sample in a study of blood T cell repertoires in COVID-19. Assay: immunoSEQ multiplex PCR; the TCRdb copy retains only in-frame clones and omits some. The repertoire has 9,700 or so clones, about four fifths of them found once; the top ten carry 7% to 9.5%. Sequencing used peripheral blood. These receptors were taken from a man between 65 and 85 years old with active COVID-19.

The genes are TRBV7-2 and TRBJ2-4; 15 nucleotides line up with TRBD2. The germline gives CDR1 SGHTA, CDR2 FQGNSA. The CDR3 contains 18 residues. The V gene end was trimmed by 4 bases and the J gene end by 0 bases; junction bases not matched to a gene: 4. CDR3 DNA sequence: TGTGCCAGCAGCTCCGGGACTAGCGGGAGGTCAGCCAAAAACATTCAGTACTTC. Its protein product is CASSSGTSGRSAKNIQYF.

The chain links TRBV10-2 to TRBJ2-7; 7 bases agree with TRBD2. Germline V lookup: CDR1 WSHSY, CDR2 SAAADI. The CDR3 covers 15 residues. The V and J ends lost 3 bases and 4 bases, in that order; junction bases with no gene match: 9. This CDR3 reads CASSDQGGSLYEQYF. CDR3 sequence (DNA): TGCGCCAGCAGTGATCAAGGCGGGAGTCTGTACGAGCAGTACTTC.

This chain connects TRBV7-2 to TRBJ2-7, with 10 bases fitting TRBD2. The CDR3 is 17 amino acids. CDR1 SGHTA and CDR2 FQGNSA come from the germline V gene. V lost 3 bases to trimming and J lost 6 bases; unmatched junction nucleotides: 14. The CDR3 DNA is TGTGCCAGCAGCTTTCGGCGAGCGGGAGGGAAAAGGGCCGAGCAGTACTTC. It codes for CASSFRRAGGKRAEQYF.

The CDR3 here is CASSSGRLAGYNEQFF. DNA of the CDR3: TGTGCCAGCAGTTCGGGCCGACTAGCGGGCTACAATGAGCAGTTCTTC. The chain is built from TRBV27 and TRBJ2-1, with TRBD2 matching 10 bases. The V gene end was trimmed by 4 bases and the J gene end by 3 bases; junction bases not matched to a gene: 6. The CDR3 is made up of 16 amino acids. The germline CDR1 and CDR2 sequences are MNHEY and SMNVEV (reference sequence).

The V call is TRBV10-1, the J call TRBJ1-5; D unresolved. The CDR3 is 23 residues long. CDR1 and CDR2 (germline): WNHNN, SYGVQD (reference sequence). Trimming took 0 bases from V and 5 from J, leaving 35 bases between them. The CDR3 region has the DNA TGCGCCAGCAGTGAGTCGTGCATTGTATGGTATCCACCTTCCCGGGAATTCCATCAGCCCCAGCATTTT. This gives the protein CASSESCIVWYPPSREFHQPQHF.

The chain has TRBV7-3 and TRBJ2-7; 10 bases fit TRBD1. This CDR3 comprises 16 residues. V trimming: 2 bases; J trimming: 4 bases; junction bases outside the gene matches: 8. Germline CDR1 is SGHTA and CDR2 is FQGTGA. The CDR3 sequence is CASSLSTGTGEYEQYF. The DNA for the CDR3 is TGTGCCAGCAGCTTATCTACCGGGACAGGGGAATACGAGCAGTACTTC.

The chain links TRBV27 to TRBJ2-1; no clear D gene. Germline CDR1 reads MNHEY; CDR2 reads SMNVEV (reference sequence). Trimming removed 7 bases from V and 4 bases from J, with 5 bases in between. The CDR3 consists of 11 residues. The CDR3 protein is CASNTYNEQFF. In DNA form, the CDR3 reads TGTGCCAGCAACACGTACAATGAGCAGTTCTTC.

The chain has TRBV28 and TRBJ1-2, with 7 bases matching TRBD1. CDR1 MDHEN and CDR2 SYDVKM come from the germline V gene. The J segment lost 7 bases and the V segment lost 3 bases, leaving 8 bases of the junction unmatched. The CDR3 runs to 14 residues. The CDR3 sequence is CASSFFDRVGGYTF. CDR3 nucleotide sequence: TGTGCCAGCAGTTTCTTCGACAGGGTTGGTGGCTACACCTTC.

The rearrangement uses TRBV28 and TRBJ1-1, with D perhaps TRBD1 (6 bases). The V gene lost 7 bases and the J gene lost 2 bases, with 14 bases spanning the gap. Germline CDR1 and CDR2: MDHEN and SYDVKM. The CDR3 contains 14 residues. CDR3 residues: CASTPWTDNTEAFF. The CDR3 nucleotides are TGTGCCAGCACCCCCTGGACAGACAACACTGAAGCTTTCTTT.

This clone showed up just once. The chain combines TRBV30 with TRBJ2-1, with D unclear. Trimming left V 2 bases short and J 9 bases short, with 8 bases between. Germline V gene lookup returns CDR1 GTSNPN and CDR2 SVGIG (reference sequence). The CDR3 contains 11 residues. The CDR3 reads CAWSNRVEQFF. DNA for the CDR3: TGTGCCTGGAGTAATCGAGTTGAGCAGTTCTTC.

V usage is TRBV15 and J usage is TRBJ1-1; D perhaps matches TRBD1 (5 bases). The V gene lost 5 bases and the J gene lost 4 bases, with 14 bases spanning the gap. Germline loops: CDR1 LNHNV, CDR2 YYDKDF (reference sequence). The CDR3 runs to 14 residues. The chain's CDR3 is CATSPRGKSTEAFF. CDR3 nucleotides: TGTGCCACCAGCCCCCGGGGGAAATCCACTGAAGCTTTCTTT.

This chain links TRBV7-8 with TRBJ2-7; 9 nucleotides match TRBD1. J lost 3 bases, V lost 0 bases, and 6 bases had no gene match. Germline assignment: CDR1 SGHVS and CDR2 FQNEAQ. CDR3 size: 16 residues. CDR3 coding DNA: TGTGCCAGCAGCTTAGCCGGGACAGGGAGCTACTACGAGCAGTACTTC. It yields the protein CASSLAGTGSYYEQYF.

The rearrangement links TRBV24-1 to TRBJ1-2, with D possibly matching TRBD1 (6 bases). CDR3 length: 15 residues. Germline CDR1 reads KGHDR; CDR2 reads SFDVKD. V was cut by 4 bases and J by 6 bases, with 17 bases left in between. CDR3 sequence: CATSDSGGAGDGYTF. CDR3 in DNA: TGTGCCACCAGTGACTCGGGGGGCGCAGGAGATGGCTACACCTTC.

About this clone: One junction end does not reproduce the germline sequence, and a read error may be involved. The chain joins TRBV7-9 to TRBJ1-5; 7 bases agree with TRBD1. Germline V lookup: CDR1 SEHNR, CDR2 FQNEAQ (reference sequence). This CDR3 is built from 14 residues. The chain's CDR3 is CASSTDRDNQPQHF. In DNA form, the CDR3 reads TGTGCCAGCAGCACCGACAGGGATAATCAACCCCAGCATTTT.

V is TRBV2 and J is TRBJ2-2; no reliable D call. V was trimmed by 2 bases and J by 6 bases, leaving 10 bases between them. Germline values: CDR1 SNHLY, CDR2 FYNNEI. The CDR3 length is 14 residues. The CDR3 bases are TGTGCCAGCAGTGAATTCAGGTTATCCGGGGAGCTGTTTTTT. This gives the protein CASSEFRLSGELFF.

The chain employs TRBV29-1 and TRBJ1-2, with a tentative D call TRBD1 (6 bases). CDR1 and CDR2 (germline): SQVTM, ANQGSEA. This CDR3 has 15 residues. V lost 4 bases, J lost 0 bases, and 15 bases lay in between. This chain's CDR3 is CSVGGRWTANYGYTF. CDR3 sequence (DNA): TGCAGCGTTGGTGGTCGATGGACAGCTAACTATGGCTACACCTTC.

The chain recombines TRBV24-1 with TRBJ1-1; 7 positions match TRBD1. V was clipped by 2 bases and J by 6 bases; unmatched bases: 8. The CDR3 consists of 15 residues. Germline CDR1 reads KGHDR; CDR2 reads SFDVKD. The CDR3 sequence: CATSDSEGALSEAFF. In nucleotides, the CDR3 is TGTGCCACCAGTGATTCAGAGGGGGCGCTTTCTGAAGCTTTCTTT.

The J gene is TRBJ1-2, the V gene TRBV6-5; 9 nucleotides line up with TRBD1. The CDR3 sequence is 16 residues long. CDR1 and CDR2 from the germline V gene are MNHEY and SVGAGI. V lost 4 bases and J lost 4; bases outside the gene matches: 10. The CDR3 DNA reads TGTGCCAGCAGTTCATCGTACAGGGGGCGGGTCTATGGCTACACCTTC. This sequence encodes CASSSSYRGRVYGYTF.

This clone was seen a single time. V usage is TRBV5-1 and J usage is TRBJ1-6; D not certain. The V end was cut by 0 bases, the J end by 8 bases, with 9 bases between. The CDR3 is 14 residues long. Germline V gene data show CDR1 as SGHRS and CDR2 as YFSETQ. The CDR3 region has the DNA TGCGCCAGCAGCTTGGGGACTCGGGATTCACCCCTCCACTTT. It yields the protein CASSLGTRDSPLHF.

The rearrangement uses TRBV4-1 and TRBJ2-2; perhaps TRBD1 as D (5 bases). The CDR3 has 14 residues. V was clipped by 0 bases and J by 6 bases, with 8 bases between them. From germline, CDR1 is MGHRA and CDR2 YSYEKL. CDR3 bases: TGCGCCAGCAGCCAAGATAGGGGTTCCGGGGAGCTGTTTTTT. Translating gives CASSQDRGSGELFF.

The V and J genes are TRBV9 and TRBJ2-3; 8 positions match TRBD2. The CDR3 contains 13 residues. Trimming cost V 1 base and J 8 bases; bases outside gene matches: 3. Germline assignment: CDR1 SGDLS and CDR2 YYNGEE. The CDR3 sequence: CASSVTTSGTQYF. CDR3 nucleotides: TGTGCCAGCAGCGTAACCACTAGCGGTACGCAGTATTTT.